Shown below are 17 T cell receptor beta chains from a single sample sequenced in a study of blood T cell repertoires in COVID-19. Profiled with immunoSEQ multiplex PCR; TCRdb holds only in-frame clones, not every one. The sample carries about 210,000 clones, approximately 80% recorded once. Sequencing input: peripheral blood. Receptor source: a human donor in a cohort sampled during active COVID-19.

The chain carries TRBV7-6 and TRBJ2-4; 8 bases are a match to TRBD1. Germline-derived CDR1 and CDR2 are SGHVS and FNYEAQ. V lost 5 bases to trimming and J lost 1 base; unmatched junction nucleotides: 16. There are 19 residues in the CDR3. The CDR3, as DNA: TGTGCCAGCAGCGAATCATCCCCCAGGGGGCGAGGGGCCAAAAACATTCAGTACTTC. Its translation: CASSESSPRGRGAKNIQYF.

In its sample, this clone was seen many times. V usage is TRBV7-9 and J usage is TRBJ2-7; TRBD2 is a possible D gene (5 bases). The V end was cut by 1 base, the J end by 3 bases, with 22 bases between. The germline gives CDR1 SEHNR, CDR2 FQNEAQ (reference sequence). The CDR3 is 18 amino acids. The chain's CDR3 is CASSLGIGLSKGGYEQYF. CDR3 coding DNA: TGTGCCAGCAGCTTAGGAATCGGACTCAGTAAAGGTGGCTACGAGCAGTACTTC.

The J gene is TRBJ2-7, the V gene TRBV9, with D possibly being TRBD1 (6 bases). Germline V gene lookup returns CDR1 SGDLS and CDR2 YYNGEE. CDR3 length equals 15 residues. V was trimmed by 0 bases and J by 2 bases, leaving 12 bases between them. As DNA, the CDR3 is TGTGCCAGCAGCGTAGCGGCACAGGGTACCTACGAGCAGTACTTC. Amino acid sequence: CASSVAAQGTYEQYF.

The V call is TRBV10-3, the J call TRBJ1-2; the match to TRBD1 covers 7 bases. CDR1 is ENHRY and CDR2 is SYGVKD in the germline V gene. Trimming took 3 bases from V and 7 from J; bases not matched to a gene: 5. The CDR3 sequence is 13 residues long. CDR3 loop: CAISDSQGTGYTF. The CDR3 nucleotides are TGTGCCATCAGTGATTCACAGGGGACTGGCTACACCTTC.

The CDR3 spells CASSRVGQGENYGYTF. The CDR3 DNA reads as TGTGCCAGCAGTAGAGTGGGACAGGGAGAGAACTATGGCTACACCTTC. This rearrangement joins TRBV27 to TRBJ1-2; 9 nucleotides line up with TRBD1. This CDR3 contains 16 residues. V gave up 5 bases and J gave up 2 bases; unmatched junction bases: 9. Germline V gene data show CDR1 as MNHEY and CDR2 as SMNVEV (reference sequence).

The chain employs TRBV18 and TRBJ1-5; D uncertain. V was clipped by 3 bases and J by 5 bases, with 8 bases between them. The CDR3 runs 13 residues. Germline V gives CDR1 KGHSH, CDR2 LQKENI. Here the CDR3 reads CASSPAADQPQHF. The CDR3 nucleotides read TGTGCCAGCTCACCCGCGGCGGATCAGCCCCAGCATTTT. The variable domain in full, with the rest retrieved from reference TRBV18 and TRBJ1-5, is NAGVMQNPRHLVRRRGQEARLRCSPMKGHSHVYWYRQLPEEGLKFMVYLQKENIIDESGMPKERFSAEFPKEGPSILRIQQVVRGDSAAYFCASSPAADQPQHFGDGTRLSIL.

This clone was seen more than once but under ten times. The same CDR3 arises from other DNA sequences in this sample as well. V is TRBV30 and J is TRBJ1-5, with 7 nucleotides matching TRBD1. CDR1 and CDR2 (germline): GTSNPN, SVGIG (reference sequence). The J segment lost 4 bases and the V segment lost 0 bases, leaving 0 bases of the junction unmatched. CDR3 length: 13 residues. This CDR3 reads CAWSVQGNQPQHF. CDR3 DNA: TGTGCCTGGAGTGTACAGGGGAATCAGCCCCAGCATTTT.

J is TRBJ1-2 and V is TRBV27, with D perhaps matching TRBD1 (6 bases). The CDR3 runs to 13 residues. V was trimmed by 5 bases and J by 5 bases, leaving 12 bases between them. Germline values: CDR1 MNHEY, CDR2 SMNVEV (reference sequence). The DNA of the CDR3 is TGTGCCAGCAGTCGGGGGGCCGGGTATGGCTACACCTTC. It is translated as CASSRGAGYGYTF.

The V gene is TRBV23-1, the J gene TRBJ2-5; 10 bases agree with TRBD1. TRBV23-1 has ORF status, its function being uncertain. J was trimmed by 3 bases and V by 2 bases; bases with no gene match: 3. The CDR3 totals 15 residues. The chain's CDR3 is CASSQPGTGEETQYF. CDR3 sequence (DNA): TGCGCCAGCAGTCAACCCGGGACAGGGGAAGAGACCCAGTACTTC.

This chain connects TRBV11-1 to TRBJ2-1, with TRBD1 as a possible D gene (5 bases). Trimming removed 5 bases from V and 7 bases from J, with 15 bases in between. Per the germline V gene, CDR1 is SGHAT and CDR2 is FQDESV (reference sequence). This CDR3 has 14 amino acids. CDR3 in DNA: TGTGCCAGCAGCCTCAGCAGGGCAGCGAATGAGCAGTTCTTC. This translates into CASSLSRAANEQFF.

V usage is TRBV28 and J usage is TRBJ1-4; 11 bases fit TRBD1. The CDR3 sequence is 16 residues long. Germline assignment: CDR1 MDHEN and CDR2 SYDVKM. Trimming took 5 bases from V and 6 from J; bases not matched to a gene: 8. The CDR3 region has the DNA TGTGCCAGCAGTGCGGGACAGGGGGAGGGTTATGAAAAACTGTTTTTT. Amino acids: CASSAGQGEGYEKLFF.

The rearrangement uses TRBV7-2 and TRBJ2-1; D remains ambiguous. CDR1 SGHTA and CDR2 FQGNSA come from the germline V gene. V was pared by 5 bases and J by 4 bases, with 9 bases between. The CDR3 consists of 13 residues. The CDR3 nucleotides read TGTGCCAGCAGCCCCCGTCGGTACAATGAGCAGTTCTTC. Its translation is CASSPRRYNEQFF.

The CDR3 loop reads CASTTGALYSNQPQHF. CDR3 nucleotides: TGTGCCAGTACCACAGGGGCGCTATATAGCAATCAGCCCCAGCATTTT. The rearrangement uses TRBV19 and TRBJ1-5; 7 positions match TRBD1. CDR1 and CDR2 (germline): LNHDA, SQIVND (reference sequence). The CDR3 covers 16 residues. The ends lost 7 bases at V and 0 bases at J; junction bases unmatched: 9.

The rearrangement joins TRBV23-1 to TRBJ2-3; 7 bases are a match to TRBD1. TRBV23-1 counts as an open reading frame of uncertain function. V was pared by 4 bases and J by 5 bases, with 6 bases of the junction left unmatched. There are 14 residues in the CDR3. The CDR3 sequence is CASSPARQGDTQYF. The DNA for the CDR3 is TGCGCCAGCAGTCCCGCCCGACAGGGAGATACGCAGTATTTT.

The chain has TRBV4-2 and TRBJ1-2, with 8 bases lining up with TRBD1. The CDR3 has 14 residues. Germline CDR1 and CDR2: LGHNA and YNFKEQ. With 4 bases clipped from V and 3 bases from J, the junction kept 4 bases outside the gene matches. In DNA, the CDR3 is TGTGCCAGCAGCCGTCAGACAGGGGACTATGGCTACACCTTC. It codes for CASSRQTGDYGYTF.

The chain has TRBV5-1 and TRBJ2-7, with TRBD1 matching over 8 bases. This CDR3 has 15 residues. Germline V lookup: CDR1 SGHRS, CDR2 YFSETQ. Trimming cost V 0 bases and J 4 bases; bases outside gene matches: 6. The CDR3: CASSLVAGGRYEQYF. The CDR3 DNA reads TGCGCCAGCAGCTTGGTGGCAGGGGGCAGGTACGAGCAGTACTTC. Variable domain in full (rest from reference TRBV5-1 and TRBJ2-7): KAGVTQTPRYLIKTRGQQVTLSCSPISGHRSVSWYQQTPGQGLQFLFEYFSETQRNKGNFPGRFSGRQFSNSRSEMNVSTLELGDSALYLCASSLVAGGRYEQYFGPGTRLTVT.

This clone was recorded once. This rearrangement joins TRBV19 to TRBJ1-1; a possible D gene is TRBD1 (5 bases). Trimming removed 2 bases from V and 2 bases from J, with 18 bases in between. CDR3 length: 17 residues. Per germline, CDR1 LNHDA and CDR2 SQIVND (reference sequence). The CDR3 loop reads CASSIFLGRERNTEAFF. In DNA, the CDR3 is TGTGCCAGTAGTATATTCCTTGGCAGGGAAAGAAACACTGAAGCTTTCTTT. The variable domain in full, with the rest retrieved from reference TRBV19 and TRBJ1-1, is DGGITQSPKYLFRKEGQNVTLSCEQNLNHDAMYWYRQDPGQGLRLIYYSQIVNDFQKGDIAEGYSVSREKKESFPLTVTSAQKNPTAFYLCASSIFLGRERNTEAFFGQGTRLTVV.